Below, 21 T cell receptor beta chains from the same sample are listed, as sequenced in a study of cytomegalovirus exposure and HLA in healthy donors. The PCR employed 60 Vbeta primers together with 13 Jbeta primers. Assay used: immunoSEQ multiplex PCR; TCRdb lists only in-frame clones, some missing. The sample yields about 130,000 clones, just under 75% seen once. The sequenced material came from PBMCs. The source of these receptors is a man between 35 and 55 years old in good health and CMV-seropositive.

The V gene is TRBV6-6, the J gene TRBJ2-3; D is uncertain. Trimming stripped 2 bases from V and 0 bases from J, with 12 bases between. CDR1 is MNHNY and CDR2 is SVGAGI in the germline V gene (reference sequence). The CDR3 has 16 amino acids. The CDR3 region is CASSYPRVTSTDTQYF. The DNA of the CDR3 is TGTGCCAGCAGTTACCCCCGGGTAACTAGCACAGATACGCAGTATTTT.

Notes on this clone: One junction end disagrees with the germline gene, perhaps due to a read error. Within the sample, other DNA sequences also encode this same CDR3. The chain combines TRBV5-4 with TRBJ1-4; unclear D gene. This CDR3 region has 15 residues. Germline V gives CDR1 SGHNT, CDR2 YYREEE (reference sequence). The CDR3 reads CASSLAGSTNEKLFF. CDR3 DNA sequence: TGTGCCAGTAGCTTGGCGGGGAGCACTAATGAAAAACTGTTTTTT.

The genes are TRBV6-6 and TRBJ2-5; TRBD2 agrees at 9 bases. From germline, CDR1 is MNHNY and CDR2 SVGAGI (reference sequence). Unmatched junction bases numbered 6, after V lost 3 bases and J lost 4 bases. The CDR3 runs to 15 residues. The CDR3 coding sequence is TGTGCCAGCAGTTATGCTAGCGGGACTTTAGAGACCCAGTACTTC. It encodes CASSYASGTLETQYF.

J is TRBJ2-1 and V is TRBV29-1, with D possibly matching TRBD2 (6 bases). V was clipped by 7 bases and J by 12 bases, with 13 bases between them. Germline V lookup: CDR1 SQVTM, CDR2 ANQGSEA. The CDR3 runs to 10 residues. The CDR3 is CSGGKAGQFF. Here the CDR3 DNA reads TGCAGCGGGGGTAAAGCGGGGCAGTTCTTC.

The J gene is TRBJ2-3, the V gene TRBV10-3; 10 bases match TRBD2. Trimming cost V 4 bases and J 3 bases; bases outside gene matches: 4. CDR1 and CDR2 (germline): ENHRY, SYGVKD. This CDR3 has 15 residues. DNA of the CDR3: TGTGCCATCAGTGTTCTAGCGGGAGAGACAGATACGCAGTATTTT. It yields the protein CAISVLAGETDTQYF.

The chain combines TRBV6-1 with TRBJ1-2; 8 positions match TRBD1. The length of the CDR3 is 13 residues. Germline CDR1 and CDR2: MNHNS and SASEGT. With V trimmed by 2 bases and J by 8 bases, 4 bases remained unmatched. Here the CDR3 DNA reads TGTGCCAGCAGTGAACCCAGGGGGCGCGGCTACACCTTC. Amino acids: CASSEPRGRGYTF.

The CDR3 DNA sequence: TGTGCCAGCAGTTTAGGGACAGGGTGGACCGGGGAGCTGTTTTTT. Translated: CASSLGTGWTGELFF. This chain joins TRBV28 and TRBJ2-2; 9 bases are shared with TRBD1. V gave up 2 bases and J gave up 5 bases; unmatched junction bases: 3. The CDR3 has 15 amino acids. Germline V gene lookup returns CDR1 MDHEN and CDR2 SYDVKM.

The chain has TRBV5-6 and TRBJ1-5, with 8 bases fitting TRBD1. Trimming took 4 bases from V and 6 from J; bases not matched to a gene: 6. Germline CDR1 is SGHDT and CDR2 is YYEEEE. This CDR3 is built from 14 residues. The CDR3 sequence is CASSRQGRFQPQHF. The CDR3 bases are TGTGCCAGCAGCCGACAGGGGAGGTTTCAGCCCCAGCATTTT.

The CDR3 sequence is CASAPPRGRNTEAFF. The CDR3 bases are TGTGCTAGTGCCCCTCCGCGGGGGAGGAACACTGAAGCTTTCTTT. The rearrangement links TRBV12-5 to TRBJ1-1; maybe TRBD1 (5 bases). CDR1 LGHNT and CDR2 FRNRAP come from the germline V gene. This CDR3 contains 15 residues. The V end was cut by 7 bases, the J end by 1 base, with 16 bases between.

The V and J genes are TRBV9 and TRBJ2-7; D is perhaps TRBD2 (5 bases). V lost 10 bases to trimming and J lost 2 bases, with 22 bases between them. Germline CDR1 reads SGDLS; CDR2 reads YYNGEE. This CDR3 comprises 15 residues. CDR3 sequence (DNA): TGTGCCGTCAGCCCCCGAGGGCAGCTACCCTACGAGCAGTACTTC. It specifies CAVSPRGQLPYEQYF.

The chain links TRBV6-1 to TRBJ2-7, with TRBD1 identical over 8 bases. Looked up from germline, CDR1 is MNHNS and CDR2 is SASEGT. The V and J ends lost 5 bases and 5 bases, in that order; junction bases with no gene match: 11. This CDR3 spans 15 amino acids. For the CDR3, the DNA is TGTGCCAGCAGTTTAGCCGGACAGGGTAGAGACGAGCAGTACTTC. Protein sequence: CASSLAGQGRDEQYF.

The V gene is TRBV23-1, the J gene TRBJ2-1, with 8 bases aligning to TRBD2. TRBV23-1 is designated an ORF whose function remains uncertain. The CDR3 has 17 amino acids. Trimming took 4 bases from V and 8 from J; bases not matched to a gene: 16. DNA for the CDR3: TGCGCCAGCAGTCCACGGGAGGGATATAGAACTTCGGATGAGCAGTTCTTC. Translating gives CASSPREGYRTSDEQFF.

The V gene is TRBV6-5, the J gene TRBJ2-2; possible D gene TRBD2, 5 bases. Germline V gene data show CDR1 as MNHEY and CDR2 as SVGAGI. There are 13 residues in the CDR3. The CDR3 DNA follows: TGTACCTATCCGGGATCCAACACCGGGGAGCTGTTTTTT. Translating gives CTYPGSNTGELFF.

This clone was seen a handful of times. The V call is TRBV6-1, the J call TRBJ2-2; D is uncertain. The germline V gene has CDR1 MNHNS and CDR2 SASEGT. CDR3 length: 16 amino acids. V lost 2 bases, J lost 7 bases, and 17 bases lay in between. The DNA of the CDR3 is TGTGCCAGCAGTGAATGGCTAGATTCGGTAAACGGGGAGCTGTTTTTT. As protein: CASSEWLDSVNGELFF.

The rearrangement links TRBV6-5 to TRBJ1-2, with D possibly TRBD1 on 6 matching bases. The CDR3 is made up of 13 amino acids. Trimming removed 6 bases at V and 4 bases at J, with 12 bases between. Germline V gene sequence: CDR1 MNHEY, CDR2 SVGAGI. The CDR3 spells CASSKTGSYGYTF. The CDR3, as DNA: TGTGCCAGCAGCAAAACAGGGTCCTATGGCTACACCTTC.

The V and J genes are TRBV2 and TRBJ1-5; D remains unclear. Trimming took off 8 bases at V and 0 bases at J, with 8 bases between the two ends. Germline V gene lookup returns CDR1 SNHLY and CDR2 FYNNEI. The CDR3 covers 13 residues. The CDR3 loop reads CASFGDSNQPQHF. The DNA for the CDR3 is TGTGCCAGCTTCGGTGATAGCAATCAGCCCCAGCATTTT.

This clone was counted a few times. This rearrangement joins TRBV4-1 to TRBJ2-7; the match to TRBD2 covers 7 bases. Germline CDR1 MGHRA, CDR2 YSYEKL. The ends lost 6 bases at V and 0 bases at J; junction bases unmatched: 8. This CDR3 has 15 amino acids. CDR3 region: CASSFLAESSYEQYF. CDR3 coding DNA: TGCGCCAGCAGTTTCCTAGCGGAAAGCTCCTACGAGCAGTACTTC.

This clone was seen only once. The chain carries TRBV9 and TRBJ2-5, with D perhaps matching TRBD1 (6 bases). The end of the DNA fits TRBJ2-7 better, so the J call may be wrong. This CDR3 is built from 14 residues. Germline CDR1 SGDLS, CDR2 YYNGEE. The CDR3 loop reads CASSVEDSHYEQYF. Here the CDR3 DNA reads TGTGCCAGCAGCGTAGAGGACAGCCACTACGAGCAGTACTTC.

The rearrangement joins TRBV27 to TRBJ2-2; 8 bases match TRBD1. Trimming removed 6 bases from V and 0 bases from J; junction bases left unmatched: 0. Germline CDR1 and CDR2: MNHEY and SMNVEV (reference sequence). This CDR3 comprises 14 residues. The CDR3 region has the DNA TGTGCCAGCAGGACAGGGGCGAACACCGGGGAGCTGTTTTTT. This gives the protein CASRTGANTGELFF.

This chain uses TRBV11-2 with TRBJ1-5; 12 bases fit TRBD1. J lost 8 bases, V lost 4 bases, and 3 bases had no gene match. The CDR3 has 14 residues. Germline CDR1 reads SGHAT; CDR2 reads FQNNGV. The CDR3 DNA is TGTGCCAGCAGCTGGGACAGGGGGCAAGAGCCCCAGCATTTT. This gives the protein CASSWDRGQEPQHF.

The CDR3 coding sequence is TGTGCCAGCAGTTTGGACAGGGGTAACTATGGCTACACCTTC. Translation gives CASSLDRGNYGYTF. The chain links TRBV28 to TRBJ1-2; 9 bases line up with TRBD1. V gave up 3 bases and J gave up 1 base; unmatched junction bases: 0. There are 14 residues in the CDR3. Looked up from germline, CDR1 is MDHEN and CDR2 is SYDVKM.